This TCR beta chain was sequenced during a study of blood T cell repertoires in COVID-19 (dated by TCRdb to the early 2020s). Some background on the complete study: Collaborator samples came from the United States, Italy and Spain and covered acute and convalescent phases of COVID-19. The prospective study material was composed of cDNA or gDNA derived from T cells, B-cell-depleted T cells, or PBMCs. Subjects who had been exposed to COVID-19, were actively infected with it, or had recovered from it provided the deeply sampled blood TCRbeta repertoires that made up the dataset. A freely available public database, intended as a resource for researchers studying the immune response to SARS-CoV-2, is where the repertoires were released. The samples were drawn from two sources: the first 160 participants of the ongoing ImmuneRACE study, and 1,200 or so subjects contributed by 6 global collaborators. Sample metadata almost always included a de-identified subject ID, COVID-19 status, age in years and sex. Where HLA class I and class II types were available, the types were taken from metadata supplied by the sample provider, not from assay-based typing. Overall study outcomes, separate from this receptor: The quantity of clinical and demographic metadata differed by source and by participant and was supplied without curation.

The germline V gene encodes CDR1 SGHRS and CDR2 YFSETQ. The CDR3 covers 14 residues, taking in both the cysteine and the phenylalanine. This entry keeps only the CDR3 DNA: 42 bases, framed from base 1. V and J are truncated by 4 bases and 6 bases respectively, leaving an intervening sequence of 14 bases. TCRbeta CDR3 regions were amplified from genomic DNA using the immunoSEQ Assay, a bias-controlled multiplex PCR. Turning to the authors' computational methods: The number of nucleated cells in each sample was estimated from the amplification of reference gene primers within the assay. Sequence reads were collapsed and filtered to measure the absolute abundance of every unique TCRbeta CDR3 rearrangement. For each sample, productive Simpson clonality was calculated by taking the square root of Simpson's diversity index across productive rearrangements. TCRdb retrieved this table from immuneACCESS and kept in-frame rearrangements only. Not all clones are present; in checked studies, unresolved V genes account for under half, and no reason is known for the remainder. The V and J calls and clone size were taken over from that table, and D and trimming were inferred from the DNA. The sample records about 210,000 clones, roughly 82% of which are singletons. The top ten clones comprise approximately 8% of the sample.

There are many counts of this clone. The specificity of this receptor is unknown. No base quality values were provided; no much bigger clone lies one nucleotide off. One collaborating source in Seattle enrolled patients while the patients were actively infected and followed the patients over time throughout the course of disease. Each collaborating institution followed its own protocols to collect whole blood in K2EDTA tubes. Collaborator samples were shipped for TCRbeta analysis as frozen whole blood, isolated PBMCs, or DNA extracted from either sample type. The source material was peripheral blood. The sequence joins TRBV5-1 to TRBJ2-1; the D gene is perhaps TRBD1, on 5 matching bases. This receptor was taken from a woman between 55 and 75 years old with COVID-19, enrolled during active disease. The DNA reads as follows: TGCGCCAGCAGCCCCTTTACAGGAACCAATGAGCAGTTCTTC. Its product reads: CASSPFTGTNEQFF.